A selection of T cell receptor beta chains follows, all from one sample in a study of regulatory T cells in long-lasting Graves disease. TCRdb fed the multiplex PCR reads into MiXCR, producing one record per CDR3 protein. The table shows under 450,000 distinct CDR3 sequences, with under 20% occurring only once. These same records also appear under a second study, on T cells in Graves' hyperthyroidism and ophthalmopathy.

Sequenced material: peripheral blood mononuclear cells (PBMCs), taken at new diagnosis, from a patient treated with antithyroid drugs. The receptor set was obtained from a woman between 18 and 29 years old with Graves disease. The CDR3 runs from the conserved cysteine through the conserved F or W. D genes are given only for firm matches. Not every row has a clone size; where given, it reads once, few, many or a size class.

CSARGLAGGNLYEQYF | TGCAGTGCTAGAGGGCTAGCGGGAGGAAACCTTTACGAGCAGTACTTC | TRBV20-1 | TRBD2 | TRBJ2-7 | many
CASNKTVYSGNTIYF | TGTGCCAGCAACAAGACAGTCTACTCTGGAAACACCATATATTTT | TRBV6-1 | NA | TRBJ1-3 | few
CAWSGGARTYEQYF | TGTGCCTGGAGTGGAGGGGCACGAACCTACGAGCAGTACTTC | TRBV30 | NA | TRBJ2-7 | NA
CASSYGPGQGGSEQYF | TGTGCCAGTAGTTACGGACCGGGACAGGGGGGATCCGAGCAGTACTTC | TRBV19 | TRBD1 | TRBJ2-7 | NA
CSALGTLARSTDTQYF | TGCAGTGCTCTCGGGACTCTCGCCCGTAGCACAGATACGCAGTATTTT | TRBV20-1 | NA | TRBJ2-3 | many
CASSYLGDSGNTIYF | TGTGCCAGCAGTTATTTAGGGGACTCTGGAAACACCATATATTTT | TRBV6-2/TRBV6-3 | NA | TRBJ1-3 | few
CASSLSGTGGYSEAFF | TGTGCCAGCAGTTTGTCCGGGACAGGGGGCTATTCTGAAGCTTTCTTT | TRBV2 | TRBD1 | TRBJ1-1 | NA
CASSVLGTSGYNEQFF | TGTGCCAGCAGCGTACTCGGGACTAGCGGATACAATGAGCAGTTCTTC | TRBV9 | TRBD2 | TRBJ2-1 | few
CASSWTGAGANVLTF | TGTGCCAGCAGTTGGACAGGGGCTGGGGCCAACGTCCTGACTTTC | TRBV28 | TRBD1 | TRBJ2-6 | few
CAISEEPGQLRYF | TGTGCCATCAGTGAGGAACCGGGACAGCTACGGTATTTT | TRBV10-3 | TRBD1 | TRBJ2-3 | NA
CASSQGGRDRYNEQFF | TGTGCCAGCAGCCAAGGGGGCCGGGACAGGTACAATGAGCAGTTCTTC | TRBV4-2 | TRBD1 | TRBJ2-1 | NA
CSARPTTSGREQFF | TGCAGTGCTAGGCCTACGACTAGCGGGAGAGAGCAGTTCTTC | TRBV20-1 | TRBD2 | TRBJ2-1 | many
CASSRDRVSSGANVLTF | TGTGCCAGCAGCCGGGACAGGGTCTCCTCTGGGGCCAACGTCCTGACTTTC | TRBV9 | TRBD1 | TRBJ2-6 | few
CASSPRDSHSNEQFF | TGTGCCAGCAGTCCCCGGGACAGTCACTCTAATGAGCAGTTCTTC | TRBV2 | TRBD1 | TRBJ2-1 | many
CASSETGRYQPQHF | TGTGCCAGCAGTGAAACCGGGCGGTATCAGCCCCAGCATTTT | TRBV2 | NA | TRBJ1-5 | many
CASSQVASGYNEQFF | TGCGCCAGCAGCCAAGTGGCTAGCGGCTACAATGAGCAGTTCTTC | TRBV4-1 | TRBD2 | TRBJ2-1 | many
CASSQYGQGADEQFF | TGTGCCAGCAGCCAATACGGACAGGGGGCCGATGAGCAGTTCTTC | TRBV3-1 | TRBD1 | TRBJ2-1 | many
CASSVNPEGYEQYF | TGTGCCAGCAGTGTCAATCCGGAGGGCTACGAGCAGTACTTC | TRBV9 | NA | TRBJ2-7 | NA
CASKMSGRNTEAFF | TGTGCCAGCAAGATGAGTGGAAGGAACACTGAAGCTTTCTTT | TRBV6-4 | NA | TRBJ1-1 | few
CASSLEANQETQYF | TGTGCCAGCAGCTTGGAAGCAAACCAAGAGACCCAGTACTTC | TRBV7-9 | NA | TRBJ2-5 | many
CASSLTTGNTIYF | TGTGCCAGCAGCCTGACAACGGGAAACACCATATATTTT | TRBV28 | NA | TRBJ1-3 | NA
CASSLGTISYEQYF | TGTGCCAGCAGCCTCGGGACTATCTCCTACGAGCAGTACTTC | TRBV7-8 | TRBD2 | TRBJ2-7 | many
CASSTAAGRTGELFF | TGTGCCAGTAGTACCGCAGCAGGGAGAACCGGGGAGCTGTTTTTT | TRBV19 | NA | TRBJ2-2 | NA
CASSLLSGTVASYNEQFF | TGTGCCAGCAGTTTACTTTCCGGGACCGTAGCCTCCTACAATGAGCAGTTCTTC | TRBV27 | NA | TRBJ2-1 | many
CSASRGQLQETQYF | TGCAGTGCTAGCAGAGGACAGCTCCAAGAGACCCAGTACTTC | TRBV20-1 | NA | TRBJ2-5 | many
CASRTGQGAYEQYF | TGTGCCAGCAGAACGGGACAGGGGGCCTACGAGCAGTACTTC | TRBV6-1 | TRBD1 | TRBJ2-7 | many
CASSVGVGNTIYF | TGTGCCAGCAGTGTGGGGGTCGGAAACACCATATATTTT | TRBV2 | NA | TRBJ1-3 | many
CATSDFESSGAHNEQFF | TGTGCCACCAGTGATTTCGAGTCCAGCGGGGCCCACAATGAGCAGTTCTTC | TRBV24-1 | TRBD2 | TRBJ2-1 | many
CASSQGHRDNQPQHF | TGTGCCAGCAGCCAAGGGCACAGGGACAATCAGCCCCAGCATTTT | TRBV4-2 | NA | TRBJ1-5 | many
CASSFRTETYEQYF | TGCGCCAGCAGCTTTCGAACAGAGACCTACGAGCAGTACTTC | TRBV5-1 | NA | TRBJ2-7 | NA
CASSSLGGFPQETQYF | TGTGCCAGCAGTTCCCTGGGAGGATTTCCACAAGAGACCCAGTACTTC | TRBV27 | NA | TRBJ2-5 | many
CASSFFRDANSYEQYF | TGCGCCAGCAGCTTCTTCCGGGACGCAAACTCCTACGAGCAGTACTTC | TRBV5-1 | NA | TRBJ2-7 | NA
CASRKLHGQETQYF | TGTGCCAGCAGGAAGCTGCACGGCCAAGAGACCCAGTACTTC | TRBV6-2/TRBV6-3 | NA | TRBJ2-5 | many
CASSPVMGSVHQPQHF | TGTGCCAGCAGCCCCGTGATGGGGTCGGTCCATCAGCCCCAGCATTTT | TRBV7-8 | NA | TRBJ1-5 | NA
CASIRLPADTGELFF | TGCGCCAGCATCCGACTCCCGGCGGACACCGGGGAGCTGTTTTTT | TRBV5-1 | NA | TRBJ2-2 | many
CATSRGIGAANTEAFF | TGTGCCACCAGCAGAGGAATAGGTGCTGCGAACACTGAAGCTTTCTTT | TRBV15 | NA | TRBJ1-1 | many
CASSLESVGTGRRDEQFF | TGCGCCAGCAGCTTGGAGTCTGTCGGGACAGGTCGCCGGGATGAGCAGTTCTTC | TRBV5-1 | TRBD1 | TRBJ2-1 | many
CAVGTSGNNEQFF | TGTGCCGTCGGGACTAGCGGAAACAATGAGCAGTTCTTC | TRBV27 | TRBD2 | TRBJ2-1 | many
CASSQGARNSPLHF | TGTGCCAGCAGCCAGGGGGCGCGTAATTCACCCCTCCACTTT | TRBV14 | NA | TRBJ1-6 | NA
CASSPGTSGWGTDTQYF | TGTGCCAGCAGCCCGGGGACTAGCGGCTGGGGCACAGATACGCAGTATTTT | TRBV3-1 | TRBD2 | TRBJ2-3 | few
CASSDGTGGASSGNTIYF | TGCGCCAGCAGTGATGGGACAGGGGGCGCTTCCTCTGGAAACACCATATATTTT | TRBV10-1 | TRBD1 | TRBJ1-3 | once
CASSLMTTGGITDTQYF | TGCGCCAGCAGCTTAATGACGACAGGGGGAATTACAGATACGCAGTATTTT | TRBV5-1 | TRBD1 | TRBJ2-3 | NA
CASSRGPAETQYF | TGTGCCAGCAGCAGGGGCCCTGCAGAGACCCAGTACTTC | TRBV7-8 | NA | TRBJ2-5 | NA
CSAEGTSGSERTDTQYF | TGCAGTGCTGAGGGGACTAGCGGATCTGAACGCACAGATACGCAGTATTTT | TRBV20-1 | TRBD2 | TRBJ2-3 | many
CASSVSDRGPDEQYF | TGTGCCAGCAGCGTATCCGACAGGGGCCCCGACGAGCAGTACTTC | TRBV9 | TRBD1 | TRBJ2-7 | few
CASSPLPSGPYGEQYF | TGTGCCAGCAGCCCACTCCCGAGCGGTCCTTACGGCGAGCAGTACTTC | TRBV3-1 | NA | TRBJ2-7 | many
CSARVGPLSYNEQFF | TGCAGTGCTAGAGTGGGCCCCCTCTCCTACAATGAGCAGTTCTTC | TRBV20-1 | NA | TRBJ2-1 | many
CASSEGTLSDEQYF | TGTGCCAGCAGTGAAGGGACTCTTTCCGACGAGCAGTACTTC | TRBV6-1 | NA | TRBJ2-7 | few
CASSPGTGGSNEQFF | TGTGCCAGCTCACCTGGGACAGGGGGTAGTAATGAGCAGTTCTTC | TRBV18 | TRBD1 | TRBJ2-1 | many